Following are 28 T cell receptor beta chains from one sample sequenced in a study of blood T cell repertoires in COVID-19 (dated by TCRdb to 2020 to 2021). Library method: the immunoSEQ multiplex PCR assay. TCRdb provides this immuneACCESS table in a form limited to in-frame rearrangements. Some clones are lacking; in checked studies, under half of them reflect an unresolved V gene, and why the rest are absent is not known. The sample table shows roughly 80,000 clones, and 80% are seen once. Jointly, the top ten make up approximately 6.2% of the sample. The sequencing input was peripheral blood. These receptors came from a man aged 55-75 years with active or convalescent COVID-19.

The chain recombines TRBV9 with TRBJ1-4; the match to TRBD1 covers 12 bases. Per the germline V gene, CDR1 is SGDLS and CDR2 is YYNGEE. V was clipped by 0 bases and J by 6 bases; unmatched bases: 3. The CDR3 length is 16 residues. CDR3 sequence reads: CASSVGGTGGDEKLFF. The CDR3 nucleotides are TGTGCCAGCAGCGTAGGCGGGACAGGGGGCGATGAAAAACTGTTTTTT.

V and J are TRBV30 and TRBJ1-2, with D maybe TRBD1 (6 bases). V lost 4 bases, J lost 8 bases, and 20 bases lay in between. Germline CDR1 reads GTSNPN; CDR2 reads SVGIG (reference sequence). The CDR3 consists of 14 residues. CDR3 region: CAWNLVAGQGGYTF. In nucleotides, the CDR3 is TGTGCCTGGAACCTTGTGGCCGGGCAGGGGGGCTACACCTTC. Based on the CDR3 plus reference TRBV30 and TRBJ1-2, the full variable domain is SQTIHQWPATLVQPVGSPLSLECTVEGTSNPNLYWYRQAAGRGLQLLFYSVGIGQISSEVPQNLSASRPQDRQFILSSKKLLLSDSGFYLCAWNLVAGQGGYTFGSGTRLTVV.

V is TRBV19 and J is TRBJ2-2; 12 bases agree with TRBD2. CDR1 LNHDA and CDR2 SQIVND come from the germline V gene (reference sequence). The junction had 14 bases not matched to a gene; V was cut back by 6 bases and J by 9 bases. The CDR3 spans 17 residues. The CDR3 region is CASSLLGLAGLNRELFF. The CDR3 DNA is TGTGCCAGTAGCCTCCTCGGACTAGCGGGGTTGAATCGGGAGCTGTTTTTT. Looking up the rest from reference TRBV19 and TRBJ2-2 gives the full variable domain: DGGITQSPKYLFRKEGQNVTLSCEQNLNHDAMYWYRQDPGQGLRLIYYSQIVNDFQKGDIAEGYSVSREKKESFPLTVTSAQKNPTAFYLCASSLLGLAGLNRELFFGEGSRLTVL.

This clone was observed a single time. The chain employs TRBV7-2 and TRBJ1-1; TRBD1 matches at 7 bases. CDR3 length: 14 amino acids. The V and J ends lost 4 bases and 6 bases, in that order; junction bases with no gene match: 8. The germline CDR1 and CDR2 sequences are SGHTA and FQGNSA. This chain's CDR3 is CASSYTGARAEAFF. The DNA for the CDR3 is TGTGCCAGCAGCTATACAGGGGCGCGGGCTGAAGCTTTCTTT.

The rearrangement joins TRBV7-8 to TRBJ2-5; 14 bases line up with TRBD2. The ends lost 5 bases at V and 5 bases at J; junction bases unmatched: 7. This CDR3 comprises 16 residues. Germline CDR1 SGHVS, CDR2 FQNEAQ. The CDR3 loop is CASSPRLAGGLETQYF. Here the CDR3 DNA reads TGTGCCAGCAGCCCTAGACTAGCGGGGGGGTTGGAGACCCAGTACTTC.

The chain employs TRBV9 and TRBJ1-5; TRBD1 matches 11 bases. Germline CDR1 SGDLS, CDR2 YYNGEE. V lost 8 bases, J lost 6 bases, and 10 bases stayed unmatched. This CDR3 is built from 15 residues. CDR3 loop: CASSTGQGVSQPQHF. CDR3 sequence (DNA): TGTGCCAGTAGTACGGGACAGGGGGTTAGTCAGCCCCAGCATTTT.

The chain combines TRBV3-1 (or the pseudogene TRBV3-2) with TRBJ2-3; D gene unclear. Trimming pared 4 bases from V and 4 bases from J, leaving 12 bases between. The CDR3 contains 14 residues. Per the germline V gene, CDR1 is LGHDT and CDR2 is YNNKEL (reference sequence). CDR3 sequence reads: CASSPEVASDTQYF. CDR3 nucleotide sequence: TGTGCCAGCAGCCCCGAGGTAGCATCAGATACGCAGTATTTT.

The V gene is TRBV10-3, the J gene TRBJ1-2, with D uncertain. Germline lookup yields CDR1 ENHRY and CDR2 SYGVKD. This CDR3 is 13 amino acids long. V was clipped by 3 bases and J by 6 bases, with 11 bases between them. CDR3 in amino acids: CAISDRDLDGYTF. As DNA, the CDR3 is TGTGCCATCAGTGATCGGGATCTGGATGGCTACACCTTC.

This sequence joins TRBV6-5 and TRBJ1-5; D gene unclear. This CDR3 comprises 14 residues. Germline-derived CDR1 and CDR2 are MNHEY and SVGAGI. V was trimmed by 6 bases and J by 0 bases, leaving 9 bases between them. CDR3 amino acids: CASRAGISNQPQHF. CDR3 sequence (DNA): TGTGCCAGCAGGGCCGGGATTAGCAATCAGCCCCAGCATTTT.

V gene TRBV30 combines with J gene TRBJ2-7, with TRBD1 identical over 7 bases. Germline CDR1 and CDR2: GTSNPN and SVGIG (reference sequence). This CDR3 contains 16 residues. With 3 bases clipped from V and 5 bases from J, the junction kept 16 bases outside the gene matches. The CDR3 region has the DNA TGTGCCTGGAGCCCAAAGGGTGGCAGGGGGTTACACGAGCAGTACTTC. Its protein product is CAWSPKGGRGLHEQYF.

This clone came up once. V gene TRBV4-3 combines with J gene TRBJ1-4; 7 bases line up with TRBD1. Germline loops: CDR1 LGHNA, CDR2 YSLEER. This CDR3 has 16 residues. V was pared by 0 bases and J by 8 bases, with 9 bases of the junction left unmatched. The CDR3 bases are TGCGCCAGCAGCCAAGATGCAGCAGGGGGGAAAGAAAAACTGTTTTTT. Translation: CASSQDAAGGKEKLFF.

The J gene is TRBJ2-5, the V gene TRBV7-2; 10 nucleotides line up with TRBD1. The J segment lost 4 bases and the V segment lost 4 bases, leaving 6 bases of the junction unmatched. The CDR3 contains 15 residues. Germline V lookup: CDR1 SGHTA, CDR2 FQGNSA. CDR3 in DNA: TGTGCCAGCAGCTCCCGACAGGGGGCACGAGAGACCCAGTACTTC. This translates into CASSSRQGARETQYF.

The gene calls are TRBV5-8 and TRBJ2-2, with 10 bases fitting TRBD2. Germline V gene sequence: CDR1 SGHTS, CDR2 YDEGEE. The J segment lost 3 bases and the V segment lost 4 bases, leaving 9 bases of the junction unmatched. CDR3 length: 17 residues. In DNA, the CDR3 is TGTGCCAGCAGCCCCCTCTGGACTAGCGGTTACACCGGGGAGCTGTTTTTT. Protein product: CASSPLWTSGYTGELFF.

This chain links TRBV6-8 with TRBJ2-7; TRBD1 agrees at 11 bases. V trimming: 5 bases; J trimming: 4 bases; junction bases outside the gene matches: 7. Germline V gene data show CDR1 as MNHGY and CDR2 as SAAAGT. The CDR3 spans 15 residues. CDR3 DNA sequence: TGTGCCAGCAGTCGCTGGACAGGGGGCCGATACGAGCAGTACTTC. Translating gives CASSRWTGGRYEQYF.

Details on this clone: The same CDR3 is also encoded by other DNA sequences in this sample. The J gene is TRBJ2-7, the V gene TRBV6-5; 8 bases fit TRBD1. V trimming: 2 bases; J trimming: 3 bases; junction bases outside the gene matches: 3. The CDR3 contains 14 residues. Germline V lookup: CDR1 MNHEY, CDR2 SVGAGI. The CDR3 DNA reads TGTGCCAGCAGTTACGGGACAGGAGTCTACGAGCAGTACTTC. It specifies CASSYGTGVYEQYF.

This clone was seen a handful of times. The chain is built from TRBV9 and TRBJ1-1; possible D gene TRBD1, 5 bases. The CDR3 totals 14 residues. V shed 3 bases and J shed 4 bases, with 13 bases lying between them. The germline V gene has CDR1 SGDLS and CDR2 YYNGEE. The CDR3, as DNA: TGTGCCAGCAGCGCCTTCTATGACAGCACTGAAGCTTTCTTT. It encodes CASSAFYDSTEAFF.

The V gene is TRBV7-3, the J gene TRBJ2-7, with 7 bases matching TRBD1. The germline CDR1 and CDR2 sequences are SGHTA and FQGTGA. The CDR3 has 13 residues. The V gene end was trimmed by 3 bases and the J gene end by 6 bases; junction bases not matched to a gene: 5. CDR3 in amino acids: CASSFTQGREQYF. The CDR3 DNA is TGTGCCAGCAGCTTCACACAGGGGCGCGAGCAGTACTTC.

The rearrangement links TRBV6-5 to TRBJ1-3, with D uncertain. The CDR3 covers 16 residues. Germline V gene data show CDR1 as MNHEY and CDR2 as SVGAGI. Trimming pared 0 bases from V and 0 bases from J, leaving 9 bases between. CDR3 sequence reads: CASSYSQSHSGNTIYF. The CDR3 region has the DNA TGTGCCAGCAGTTACTCTCAGTCTCACTCTGGAAACACCATATATTTT.

The gene calls are TRBV9 and TRBJ2-5, with 8 bases lining up with TRBD1. Trimming at V came to 0 bases and at J to 5 bases, leaving 6 bases not matched to a gene. The CDR3 is 15 amino acids. From germline, CDR1 is SGDLS and CDR2 YYNGEE. CDR3 in amino acids: CASSVGQGARETQYF. DNA of the CDR3: TGTGCCAGCAGCGTAGGGCAGGGGGCGCGGGAGACCCAGTACTTC.

The rearrangement uses TRBV4-3 and TRBJ1-2, with 7 nucleotides matching TRBD1. This CDR3 has 14 residues. Germline V CDR1 and CDR2: LGHNA, YSLEER. Trimming removed 3 bases from V and 4 bases from J; junction bases left unmatched: 5. The CDR3 loop is CASSHPGTVYGYTF. The CDR3 DNA sequence: TGCGCCAGCAGCCATCCCGGGACAGTCTATGGCTACACCTTC.

The CDR3 is CASSPDSTEAFF. In DNA, the CDR3 is TGTGCCAGCAGCCCAGACTCGACAGAAGCTTTCTTT. The gene calls are TRBV3-1 (or the pseudogene TRBV3-2) and TRBJ1-1; D call uncertain. Germline V CDR1 and CDR2: LGHDT, YNNKEL (reference sequence). Trimming left V 4 bases short and J 8 bases short, with 11 bases between. CDR3 length: 12 residues.

The chain is built from TRBV7-6 and TRBJ2-2, with D hard to call. This CDR3 comprises 16 residues. Trimming took off 0 bases at V and 1 base at J, with 9 bases between the two ends. Germline-derived CDR1 and CDR2 are SGHVS and FNYEAQ. The CDR3, as DNA: TGTGCCAGCAGCTTAGCGCTTGTACAGAACACCGGGGAGCTGTTTTTT. Amino acid sequence: CASSLALVQNTGELFF.

This chain connects TRBV11-3 to TRBJ2-3, with D possibly being TRBD2 (6 bases). Trimming pared 1 base from V and 2 bases from J, leaving 10 bases between. The CDR3 consists of 15 residues. Germline loops: CDR1 SGHNT, CDR2 YENEEA. The CDR3 bases are TGTGCCAGCAGCTTAGGCGGGGCCCCCACAGATACGCAGTATTTT. It yields the protein CASSLGGAPTDTQYF.

V gene TRBV11-2 combines with J gene TRBJ2-5, with 8 nucleotides matching TRBD1. Germline loops: CDR1 SGHAT, CDR2 FQNNGV. The junction had 8 bases not matched to a gene; V was cut back by 0 bases and J by 5 bases. This CDR3 region has 16 residues. CDR3 region: CASSLDRGTGGETQYF. In DNA form, the CDR3 reads TGTGCCAGCAGCTTAGATCGAGGGACAGGAGGGGAGACCCAGTACTTC.

The rearrangement uses TRBV9 and TRBJ1-2; D is uncertain. Between the trimmed V and J ends, which lost 2 bases and 6 bases, there was a span of 8 bases. CDR3 size: 12 residues. CDR1 and CDR2 (germline): SGDLS, YYNGEE. CDR3 in amino acids: CASSVRGDGYTF. In DNA form, the CDR3 reads TGTGCCAGCAGCGTCCGCGGGGATGGCTACACCTTC.

This clone has a single count. The CDR3 coding sequence is TGTGCCAGCAGCTGGGGGGGTGTGGGGGCCAATCAGCCCCAGCATTTT. Translation: CASSWGGVGANQPQHF. V is TRBV7-2 and J is TRBJ1-5; perhaps TRBD1 as D (6 bases). The CDR3 totals 16 residues. V lost 4 bases to trimming and J lost 3 bases, with 16 bases between them. From germline, CDR1 is SGHTA and CDR2 FQGNSA.

J is TRBJ2-1 and V is TRBV3-1 (or the pseudogene TRBV3-2); 15 nucleotides agree with TRBD2. Germline V lookup: CDR1 LGHDT, CDR2 YNNKEL (reference sequence). V gave up 3 bases and J gave up 7 bases; unmatched junction bases: 7. The CDR3 has 17 residues. Here the CDR3 reads CASSHRTSGGGYNEQFF. CDR3 sequence (DNA): TGTGCCAGCAGCCACCGGACTAGCGGGGGGGGGTATAATGAGCAGTTCTTC.

V is TRBV5-4 and J is TRBJ2-5, with TRBD1 as a possible D gene (6 bases). Trimming pared 1 base from V and 5 bases from J, leaving 12 bases between. CDR3 length: 14 amino acids. Per the germline V gene, CDR1 is SGHNT and CDR2 is YYREEE (reference sequence). CDR3 protein: CASSLQGYTETQYF. Here the CDR3 DNA reads TGTGCCAGCAGCTTGCAGGGGTATACGGAGACCCAGTACTTC.